The 27 T cell receptor beta chains given below trace back to one sample, sequenced in a study of blood T cell repertoires in COVID-19. This table comes from immunoSEQ multiplex PCR, and its TCRdb copy is limited to in-frame clones, with some not included. Of more than 45,000 clones in the sample, approximately 85% were seen once. Sequenced material: peripheral blood. These TCRs come from a human donor in a cohort sampled during active COVID-19.

This chain joins TRBV3-1 (or the pseudogene TRBV3-2) and TRBJ1-1; 10 positions agree with TRBD1. Germline V gives CDR1 LGHDT, CDR2 YNNKEL (reference sequence). This CDR3 has 15 residues. V was clipped by 1 base and J by 7 bases; unmatched bases: 6. The CDR3: CASSQAGTGAHEAFF. In DNA form, the CDR3 reads TGTGCCAGCAGCCAAGCCGGGACAGGGGCGCATGAAGCTTTCTTT.

The genes are TRBV18 and TRBJ2-1, with no clear D. Between the trimmed V and J ends, which lost 3 bases and 6 bases, there was a span of 9 bases. Germline V lookup: CDR1 KGHSH, CDR2 LQKENI. The CDR3 has 13 residues. CDR3 sequence reads: CASSPTPSNEQFF. Here the CDR3 DNA reads TGTGCCAGCTCACCGACACCCAGCAATGAGCAGTTCTTC.

The gene calls are TRBV9 and TRBJ2-1, with 7 bases fitting TRBD2. The CDR3 sequence is 14 residues long. Germline trimming cut 4 bases from V and 6 bases from J; bases unmatched to any gene: 7. Per germline, CDR1 SGDLS and CDR2 YYNGEE. CDR3 in amino acids: CASSPGTISNEQFF. For the CDR3, the DNA is TGTGCCAGCAGCCCAGGGACTATCAGCAATGAGCAGTTCTTC. The full variable domain, in which reference TRBV9 and TRBJ2-1 provide the parts outside the CDR3, is DSGVTQTPKHLITATGQRVTLRCSPRSGDLSVYWYQQSLDQGLQFLIQYYNGEERAKGNILERFSAQQFPDLHSELNLSSLELGDSALYFCASSPGTISNEQFFGPGTRLTVL.

V usage is TRBV7-9 and J usage is TRBJ2-5, with 7 bases that match TRBD1. The ends lost 3 bases at V and 9 bases at J; junction bases unmatched: 1. Germline CDR1 and CDR2: SEHNR and FQNEAQ (reference sequence). The CDR3 is 11 residues long. The CDR3 sequence is CASSFTGAQYF. The CDR3 DNA sequence: TGTGCCAGCAGCTTTACAGGGGCCCAGTACTTC.

V is TRBV30 and J is TRBJ2-7; TRBD1 matches at 8 bases. V was pared by 4 bases and J by 2 bases, with 10 bases of the junction left unmatched. This CDR3 is 15 amino acids long. CDR1 and CDR2 (germline): GTSNPN, SVGIG (reference sequence). The CDR3 sequence: CAWNQGQGWTYEQYF. CDR3 nucleotide sequence: TGTGCCTGGAATCAAGGACAGGGATGGACCTACGAGCAGTACTTC.

The rearrangement joins TRBV5-1 to TRBJ1-3; a possible D gene is TRBD1 (6 bases). In germline, CDR1 is SGHRS, CDR2 YFSETQ. V lost 7 bases and J lost 4, with 12 bases in between. There are 13 residues in the CDR3. The CDR3 region has the DNA TGCGCCAGCGGCCCGGGACAAGGAAACACCATATATTTT. Encoded protein: CASGPGQGNTIYF.

The CDR3 loop reads CASSLSREYNEQFF. The CDR3 DNA reads TGCGCCAGCAGCTTGTCGCGGGAGTACAATGAGCAGTTCTTC. The chain carries TRBV5-1 and TRBJ2-1, with TRBD2 identical over 7 bases. Germline lookup yields CDR1 SGHRS and CDR2 YFSETQ. V gave up 1 base and J gave up 4 bases; unmatched junction bases: 2. The CDR3 length is 14 residues.

The chain recombines TRBV12-5 with TRBJ1-2; D is possibly TRBD1 (6 bases). The CDR3 is 14 amino acids. Trimming took off 6 bases at V and 3 bases at J, with 14 bases between the two ends. CDR1 and CDR2 from the germline V gene are LGHNT and FRNRAP. CDR3 DNA sequence: TGTGCTAGTGGCCAGACAGGAGCCTACTATGGCTACACCTTC. Translated, it gives CASGQTGAYYGYTF.

This chain joins TRBV5-1 and TRBJ1-1, with 7 bases aligning to TRBD1. CDR1 and CDR2 (germline): SGHRS, YFSETQ. With V trimmed by 4 bases and J by 5 bases, 8 bases remained unmatched. This CDR3 spans 14 amino acids. The DNA of the CDR3 is TGCGCCAGCAGCATACAGGGGAGTCAGACTGAAGCTTTCTTT. Amino acid sequence: CASSIQGSQTEAFF. The variable domain in full, with the rest retrieved from reference TRBV5-1 and TRBJ1-1, is KAGVTQTPRYLIKTRGQQVTLSCSPISGHRSVSWYQQTPGQGLQFLFEYFSETQRNKGNFPGRFSGRQFSNSRSEMNVSTLELGDSALYLCASSIQGSQTEAFFGQGTRLTVV.

The chain has TRBV6-5 and TRBJ2-1; 9 bases map to TRBD2. The CDR3 loop spans 14 amino acids. The V and J ends lost 7 bases and 3 bases, in that order; junction bases with no gene match: 4. In germline, CDR1 is MNHEY, CDR2 SVGAGI. Here the CDR3 reads CASILAGHYNEQFF. The DNA for the CDR3 is TGTGCCAGCATCCTAGCGGGACACTACAATGAGCAGTTCTTC.

The chain combines TRBV5-1 with TRBJ1-5, with D uncertain. The CDR3 length is 13 residues. Per germline, CDR1 SGHRS and CDR2 YFSETQ. V lost 4 bases, J lost 6 bases, and 11 bases lay in between. The CDR3 DNA reads as TGCGCCAGCAGCCCCGTGCCGGGTCAGCCCCAGCATTTT. Residues: CASSPVPGQPQHF.

The V and J genes are TRBV2 and TRBJ1-1, with TRBD1 as a possible D gene (6 bases). Germline loops: CDR1 SNHLY, CDR2 FYNNEI. Between the trimmed V and J ends, which lost 2 bases and 1 base, there was a span of 32 bases. CDR3 size: 22 residues. In nucleotides, the CDR3 is TGTGCCAGCAGTGAACCCAAGGGTCTCCAGGGGATCTCCCAAAGTGGGAACACTGAAGCTTTCTTT. It specifies CASSEPKGLQGISQSGNTEAFF.

The chain uses TRBV4-1 and TRBJ2-7; TRBD1 matches at 7 bases. The CDR3 length is 13 residues. Looked up from germline, CDR1 is MGHRA and CDR2 is YSYEKL. V dropped 4 bases and J dropped 2; count of bases not matched to a gene: 2. The CDR3 DNA is TGCGCCAGCAGCCCCGACAGGGCCTACGAGCAGTACTTC. As protein: CASSPDRAYEQYF.

The chain links TRBV12-3 or TRBV12-4 to TRBJ2-3; D unclear. This CDR3 region has 13 residues. V was pared by 5 bases and J by 4 bases, with 10 bases between. The DNA of the CDR3 is TGTGCCAGCAGTAAACTTGAGGCAGATACGCAGTATTTT. Its translation: CASSKLEADTQYF.

This clone was seen more than once but under ten times. V and J are TRBV11-2 and TRBJ2-7; D is possibly TRBD2 (6 bases). CDR1 is SGHAT and CDR2 is FQNNGV in the germline V gene. CDR3 length: 15 amino acids. Trimming took off 1 base at V and 0 bases at J, with 10 bases between the two ends. CDR3 sequence: CASSLVAGRSYEQYF. Here the CDR3 DNA reads TGTGCCAGCAGCTTAGTGGCGGGACGCTCCTACGAGCAGTACTTC.

The chain couples TRBV5-6 to TRBJ2-4; 10 bases align to TRBD1. V was clipped by 3 bases and J by 6 bases; unmatched bases: 15. This CDR3 is 18 amino acids long. Per germline, CDR1 SGHDT and CDR2 YYEEEE. CDR3 protein: CASSSKQRTGQGVNIQYF. CDR3 DNA sequence: TGTGCCAGCAGCTCTAAACAACGAACCGGACAGGGGGTAAACATTCAGTACTTC.

This rearrangement joins TRBV6-4 to TRBJ1-1; D is uncertain. V lost 6 bases and J lost 1, with 9 bases in between. The CDR3 is 13 residues long. Looked up from germline, CDR1 is MRHNA and CDR2 is SNTAGT. DNA of the CDR3: TGTGCCAGCAGGATAGGAGAGAACACTGAAGCTTTCTTT. Translated, it gives CASRIGENTEAFF.

The CDR3 reads CASRRTGTEGSDTQYF. The CDR3 nucleotides read TGTGCCAGCAGGCGGACCGGGACAGAAGGTTCAGATACGCAGTATTTT. The rearrangement joins TRBV5-6 to TRBJ2-3; 7 bases fit TRBD1. This CDR3 spans 16 amino acids. The trim removed 5 bases at V and 4 bases at J, leaving 13 bases unmatched. Germline values: CDR1 SGHDT, CDR2 YYEEEE.

The chain joins TRBV19 to TRBJ2-3; 8 nucleotides agree with TRBD1. Germline trimming cut 3 bases from V and 4 bases from J; bases unmatched to any gene: 6. Looked up from germline, CDR1 is LNHDA and CDR2 is SQIVND (reference sequence). This CDR3 spans 15 amino acids. The CDR3 here is CASSIGQGHADTQYF. For the CDR3, the DNA is TGTGCCAGTAGTATTGGACAGGGCCACGCAGATACGCAGTATTTT.

V usage is TRBV10-3 and J usage is TRBJ2-5; the match to TRBD1 covers 8 bases. The CDR3 spans 15 residues. Germline lookup yields CDR1 ENHRY and CDR2 SYGVKD. With V trimmed by 10 bases and J by 5 bases, 15 bases remained unmatched. The CDR3: CATKPQGAGAETQYF. In nucleotides, the CDR3 is TGTGCCACCAAGCCTCAGGGGGCAGGGGCGGAGACCCAGTACTTC.

The chain is built from TRBV5-1 and TRBJ2-2; 7 bases are a match to TRBD2. CDR1 is SGHRS, CDR2 YFSETQ, per germline. The V segment lost 4 bases and the J segment 2 bases; nucleotides outside the gene matches: 8. The CDR3 loop spans 16 amino acids. CDR3 coding DNA: TGCGCCAGCAGCCTGGAAGAGCGGGGTAACACCGGGGAGCTGTTTTTT. Translated, it gives CASSLEERGNTGELFF. The entire variable domain, with the rest obtained from reference TRBV5-1 and TRBJ2-2, is as follows: KAGVTQTPRYLIKTRGQQVTLSCSPISGHRSVSWYQQTPGQGLQFLFEYFSETQRNKGNFPGRFSGRQFSNSRSEMNVSTLELGDSALYLCASSLEERGNTGELFFGEGSRLTVL.

The chain combines TRBV27 with TRBJ1-1; tentative D call: TRBD1 (5 bases). There are 14 residues in the CDR3. V was cut by 8 bases and J by 1 base, with 14 bases left in between. The germline V gene has CDR1 MNHEY and CDR2 SMNVEV (reference sequence). CDR3 amino acids: CASRRVQGNTEAFF. CDR3 coding DNA: TGTGCCAGCCGCCGAGTGCAGGGGAACACTGAAGCTTTCTTT.

The chain carries TRBV27 and TRBJ2-1; D gene unclear. The germline V and J ends were trimmed by 10 bases and 5 bases, with 15 bases remaining between them. Germline lookup yields CDR1 MNHEY and CDR2 SMNVEV (reference sequence). This CDR3 region has 13 residues. DNA of the CDR3: TGTGCCACCCATTCCCCAGGAAACAATGAGCAGTTCTTC. It codes for CATHSPGNNEQFF.

The V call is TRBV9, the J call TRBJ1-4; 7 bases line up with TRBD1. Per the germline V gene, CDR1 is SGDLS and CDR2 is YYNGEE. The CDR3 consists of 14 residues. V lost 4 bases, J lost 8 bases, and 8 bases stayed unmatched. CDR3 in DNA: TGTGCCAGCAGCTCCCGGACAGGACCGGAAAAACTGTTTTTT. Protein product: CASSSRTGPEKLFF.

In its sample, this clone ranks as large. The chain combines TRBV2 with TRBJ2-7; the D is unclear. The V gene lost 5 bases and the J gene lost 2 bases, with 13 bases spanning the gap. In germline, CDR1 is SNHLY, CDR2 FYNNEI. The CDR3 consists of 14 residues. CDR3 amino acids: CASSKGWPTYEQYF. CDR3 in DNA: TGTGCCAGCAGTAAAGGGTGGCCAACCTACGAGCAGTACTTC.

The gene calls are TRBV11-2 and TRBJ2-5; the D gene is possibly TRBD2 (6 bases). The CDR3 is 14 residues long. The V and J ends lost 5 bases and 7 bases respectively, with 17 bases between them. The germline gives CDR1 SGHAT, CDR2 FQNNGV. The CDR3 loop is CASSQGRGLRTQYF. Written as DNA, the CDR3 is TGTGCCAGCAGCCAAGGCCGGGGGTTGCGGACCCAGTACTTC.

This chain connects TRBV29-1 to TRBJ2-3; tentatively, D is TRBD1 (5 bases). The germline V gene encodes CDR1 SQVTM and CDR2 ANQGSEA. The CDR3 spans 12 residues. Trimming took 6 bases from V and 5 from J, leaving 12 bases between them. The CDR3 here is CSVRPQGDTQYF. CDR3 coding DNA: TGCAGCGTCCGGCCCCAGGGAGATACGCAGTATTTT.